This TCR beta chain comes out of a study of shared clonotypes between healthy human individuals. This CDR3 has 13 residues. Trimming took 2 bases from V and 1 from J, leaving 5 bases between them. Germline values: CDR1 MNHEY, CDR2 SMNVEV (reference sequence). Original processing notes: ImmunoSEQ output lacked quality scores and full-length reads, limiting matched filtering. Sequencing was performed with immunoSEQ multiplex PCR; in TCRdb, only in-frame clones are kept and a portion is missing. The D gene and trimming were derived from the DNA, and the V and J assignments and clone size from that table. Among 600,000 or so clones listed, roughly 98% were seen once. Naive-designated CD8 cells lacked CD45RO, were positively enriched for CCR7, and omitted terminally differentiated effector memory CD45RA+ cells.

The TCR comes from a man aged 25 to 40 in good health. The material sequenced was naive CD8+ T cells sorted from blood. The gene calls are TRBV27 and TRBJ1-2; D gene unclear. CDR3 sequence: CASSLKINYGYTF. The CDR3 DNA sequence: TGTGCCAGCAGTTTAAAAATTAACTATGGCTACACCTTC.